A single sample gave rise to the 27 T cell receptor beta chains below, sequenced in a study of OX40 agonist ivuxolimab in advanced cancers. TCRdb's table, derived via immunoSEQ multiplex PCR, lists solely in-frame clones and lacks some. The sample contains fewer than 35,000 clones, approximately 90% of which appear only once. The sample was CD4+ or CD8+ T cells sorted from blood, taken in a trial of the OX40 agonist ivuxolimab. The receptors stem from an adult with an advanced solid tumor such as melanoma, head and neck, liver or kidney cancer.

This chain uses TRBV19 with TRBJ2-7, with D unclear. The CDR3 runs 14 residues. The V end was cut by 5 bases, the J end by 5 bases, with 16 bases between. The germline V gene has CDR1 LNHDA and CDR2 SQIVND (reference sequence). The CDR3 is CASSSGLELNEQYF. CDR3 nucleotides: TGTGCCAGTAGTTCGGGTCTCGAGCTCAACGAGCAGTACTTC.

The chain recombines TRBV27 with TRBJ2-7; TRBD2 is a possible D gene (6 bases). Germline CDR1 and CDR2: MNHEY and SMNVEV (reference sequence). The germline V and J ends were trimmed by 0 bases and 4 bases, with 13 bases remaining between them. The CDR3 is 15 amino acids. The CDR3 protein is CASSLSAGRGYEQYF. CDR3 bases: TGTGCCAGCAGTTTATCGGCAGGGCGGGGATACGAGCAGTACTTC.

The gene calls are TRBV7-3 and TRBJ2-1; TRBD2 agrees at 11 bases. Unmatched junction bases numbered 5, after V lost 6 bases and J lost 4 bases. CDR1 and CDR2 (germline): SGHTA, FQGTGA. The CDR3 totals 15 residues. The CDR3 DNA reads as TGTGCCAGCAGTTTGGGACTAGCGGCTTACAATGAGCAGTTCTTC. Translated, it gives CASSLGLAAYNEQFF.

The chain combines TRBV13 with TRBJ2-2, with TRBD1 matching over 8 bases. After removal of 2 bases from V and 4 bases from J, the junction contained 6 bases not matched to a gene. Germline CDR1 and CDR2: PRHDT and FYEKMQ (reference sequence). The CDR3 sequence is 16 residues long. The CDR3 is CASSLPGQEGTGELFF. In DNA, the CDR3 is TGTGCCAGCAGCTTACCGGGACAGGAGGGCACCGGGGAGCTGTTTTTT.

This chain connects TRBV10-1 to TRBJ2-1; the D is unclear. The V end lost 3 bases, the J end lost 9 bases, and 6 bases lay between the germline ends. The length of the CDR3 is 11 residues. Germline CDR1 reads WNHNN; CDR2 reads SYGVQD (reference sequence). CDR3 in amino acids: CASSEGPEQFF. The CDR3 bases are TGCGCCAGCAGTGAAGGCCCTGAGCAGTTCTTC.

The chain combines TRBV5-6 with TRBJ2-1; possible D gene TRBD2, 6 bases. From germline, CDR1 is SGHDT and CDR2 YYEEEE. The germline V and J ends were trimmed by 4 bases and 15 bases, with 14 bases remaining between them. The CDR3 is 11 amino acids. The CDR3 bases are TGTGCCAGCAGCCTTAGTGGGGGACTGTTCTTC. It yields the protein CASSLSGGLFF. The full variable domain, rest sourced from reference TRBV5-6 and TRBJ2-1, is DAGVTQSPTHLIKTRGQQVTLRCSPKSGHDTVSWYQQALGQGPQFIFQYYEEEERQRGNFPDRFSGHQFPNYSSELNVNALLLGDSALYLCASSLSGGLFFGPGTRLTVL.

CDR3 sequence: CASTGVATGELFF. CDR3 nucleotide sequence: TGCGCCAGCACAGGGGTTGCCACCGGGGAGCTGTTTTTT. The chain employs TRBV5-1 and TRBJ2-2, with D perhaps matching TRBD1 (6 bases). Trimming removed 6 bases from V and 4 bases from J, with 10 bases in between. The germline V gene encodes CDR1 SGHRS and CDR2 YFSETQ. This CDR3 is built from 13 residues.

This chain uses TRBV11-2 with TRBJ2-4; D may be TRBD1 (7 bases). The CDR3 spans 13 residues. The germline V and J ends were trimmed by 5 bases and 16 bases, with 21 bases remaining between them. Germline values: CDR1 SGHAT, CDR2 FQNNGV. CDR3 nucleotides: TGTGCCAGCAGCCCCCCCGGAGGGGGCGGTCTCTACTTC. Its protein product is CASSPPGGGGLYF.

This chain connects TRBV7-3 to TRBJ1-2; weak D call: TRBD1 (5 bases). Trimming left V 5 bases short and J 3 bases short, with 19 bases between. In germline, CDR1 is SGHTA, CDR2 FQGTGA. The CDR3 is made up of 16 amino acids. The CDR3 sequence: CASSPNSGRDHYGYTF. CDR3 nucleotide sequence: TGTGCCAGCAGCCCCAATTCAGGTAGGGACCACTATGGCTACACCTTC.

The chain combines TRBV5-4 with TRBJ2-5; TRBD1 might be the D (6 bases). The DNA matches TRBJ2-7 better at its end, which makes the J call doubtful. The germline CDR1 and CDR2 sequences are SGHNT and YYREEE (reference sequence). The CDR3 extends over 12 amino acids. Here the CDR3 reads CASSPSGVEQYF. In nucleotides, the CDR3 is TGTGCCAGCAGCCCCTCAGGGGTCGAGCAGTACTTC.

The rearrangement links TRBV6-5 to TRBJ2-7; D is ambiguous. The CDR3 loop spans 13 amino acids. V was cut by 2 bases and J by 6 bases, with 11 bases left in between. CDR1 is MNHEY, CDR2 SVGAGI, per germline. The CDR3 sequence is CASSYGSLGEQYF. In DNA, the CDR3 is TGTGCCAGCAGTTACGGCAGCCTAGGCGAGCAGTACTTC.

This clone was counted a single time. The chain combines TRBV6-5 with TRBJ2-3, with D perhaps given as TRBD1 or TRBD2 (6 bases each). Germline V gene sequence: CDR1 MNHEY, CDR2 SVGAGI. This CDR3 spans 16 amino acids. Trimming pared 0 bases from V and 4 bases from J, leaving 14 bases between. The CDR3 sequence is CASSYSIGGPADTQYF. The CDR3 bases are TGTGCCAGCAGTTACTCGATCGGGGGCCCCGCAGATACGCAGTATTTT.

The genes are TRBV27 and TRBJ1-5, with D possibly matching TRBD1 (5 bases). The germline CDR1 and CDR2 sequences are MNHEY and SMNVEV (reference sequence). The V end lost 2 bases, the J end lost 7 bases, and 12 bases lay between the germline ends. The CDR3 is made up of 14 amino acids. The CDR3 coding sequence is TGTGCCAGCAGTTTAAAGGGGTTTGGGCAGCCCCAGCATTTT. It encodes CASSLKGFGQPQHF.

The rearrangement uses TRBV29-1 and TRBJ2-3; D is perhaps TRBD1 or TRBD2 (6 bases each). CDR1 is SQVTM and CDR2 is ANQGSEA in the germline V gene. This CDR3 region has 13 residues. V lost 4 bases and J 1 base, leaving 9 bases between the germline ends. In DNA, the CDR3 is TGCAGCGTTGCGGGGGCTGGCACAGATACGCAGTATTTT. This gives the protein CSVAGAGTDTQYF.

The rearrangement links TRBV7-9 to TRBJ2-5; tentative D call: TRBD1 (5 bases). Trimming cost V 0 bases and J 4 bases, with 12 bases left between them. Germline lookup yields CDR1 SEHNR and CDR2 FQNEAQ (reference sequence). The CDR3 spans 15 residues. This CDR3 reads CASSLALPGRETQYF. The DNA of the CDR3 is TGTGCCAGCAGCTTAGCGCTGCCAGGGCGAGAGACCCAGTACTTC.

The chain joins TRBV15 to TRBJ1-2; tentatively, D is TRBD1 (5 bases). Trimming left V 0 bases short and J 4 bases short, with 6 bases between. The CDR3 is 13 amino acids. CDR1 is LNHNV and CDR2 is YYDKDF in the germline V gene (reference sequence). For the CDR3, the DNA is TGTGCCACCAGCAGAGAGGGGGGCTATGGCTACACCTTC. Translating gives CATSREGGYGYTF.

The chain links TRBV6-5 to TRBJ1-1; 9 bases agree with TRBD1. Unmatched junction bases numbered 0, after V lost 6 bases and J lost 4 bases. There are 12 residues in the CDR3. Germline V CDR1 and CDR2: MNHEY, SVGAGI. The CDR3 sequence is CASRQGATEAFF. CDR3 DNA: TGTGCCAGCAGACAGGGGGCCACTGAAGCTTTCTTT.

This clone was seen only once. The chain links TRBV9 to TRBJ2-1, with TRBD1 matching 7 bases. The CDR3 length is 16 residues. The V gene's germline CDR1 is SGDLS and CDR2 YYNGEE. Losses at the gene ends were 1 base for V and 4 bases for J; bases not matched to a gene: 8. CDR3 nucleotides: TGTGCCAGCAGCGTATCGACAGGGTCGTTTTACAATGAGCAGTTCTTC. Translating it yields CASSVSTGSFYNEQFF.

The V gene is TRBV27, the J gene TRBJ2-7; 7 bases fit TRBD2. CDR3 length equals 14 residues. J was trimmed by 2 bases and V by 6 bases; bases with no gene match: 7. The V gene's germline CDR1 is MNHEY and CDR2 SMNVEV (reference sequence). CDR3 nucleotide sequence: TGTGCCAGCAGCTCCGGGACTAAAACCTACGAGCAGTACTTC. Residues: CASSSGTKTYEQYF.

The chain combines TRBV9 with TRBJ1-1, with 7 bases that match TRBD1. With V trimmed by 3 bases and J by 10 bases, 6 bases remained unmatched. The CDR3 is made up of 12 amino acids. Germline loops: CDR1 SGDLS, CDR2 YYNGEE. CDR3 loop: CASSDFYRGAFF. The CDR3, as DNA: TGTGCCAGCAGCGACTTCTACAGGGGAGCTTTCTTT.

J is TRBJ1-2 and V is TRBV7-8; TRBD1 might be the D (6 bases). The CDR3 totals 14 residues. CDR1 SGHVS and CDR2 FQNEAQ come from the germline V gene. V lost 5 bases to trimming and J lost 8 bases, with 18 bases between them. This CDR3 is CASSPGTSLGGYTF. The CDR3 DNA reads as TGTGCCAGCAGCCCGGGGACATCCCTGGGAGGCTACACCTTC. Full variable domain (outside the CDR3, taken from reference TRBV7-8 and TRBJ1-2): GAGVSQSPRYKVAKRGQDVALRCDPISGHVSLFWYQQALGQGPEFLTYFQNEAQLDKSGLPSDRFFAERPEGSVSTLKIQRTQQEDSAVYLCASSPGTSLGGYTFGSGTRLTVV.

This chain connects TRBV11-2 to TRBJ1-6, with a possible D match to TRBD1 (5 bases). V was pared by 0 bases and J by 5 bases, with 17 bases between. Germline values: CDR1 SGHAT, CDR2 FQNNGV. The CDR3 is 18 residues long. The CDR3 reads CASSLDFMGLLNNSPLHF. The CDR3 DNA sequence: TGTGCCAGCAGCTTAGATTTTATGGGACTTCTCAATAATTCACCCCTCCACTTT.

V is TRBV6-1 and J is TRBJ1-4; 9 positions agree with TRBD1. The CDR3 is made up of 16 amino acids. Germline V CDR1 and CDR2: MNHNS, SASEGT. J lost 7 bases, V lost 4 bases, and 10 bases had no gene match. The CDR3 is CASSVRFGTGREKLFF. CDR3 in DNA: TGTGCCAGCAGTGTCAGATTCGGGACAGGGCGTGAAAAACTGTTTTTT.

This chain links TRBV4-1 with TRBJ1-5; 7 bases are a match to TRBD1. The J segment lost 6 bases and the V segment lost 4 bases, leaving 6 bases of the junction unmatched. Germline CDR1 and CDR2: MGHRA and YSYEKL. The CDR3 totals 14 residues. CDR3 in amino acids: CASSLSTGSQPQHF. CDR3 coding DNA: TGCGCCAGCAGCCTATCGACAGGGAGTCAGCCCCAGCATTTT.

The J gene is TRBJ2-2, the V gene TRBV4-2; the D is unclear. The CDR3 covers 11 residues. Germline values: CDR1 LGHNA, CDR2 YNFKEQ. V dropped 1 base and J dropped 6 bases, with 0 bases sitting between them. CDR3 residues: CASSQAGELFF. CDR3 coding DNA: TGTGCCAGCAGCCAAGCCGGGGAGCTGTTTTTT.

This clone was observed a single time. This chain uses TRBV2 with TRBJ2-7; D ambiguous. CDR3 size: 14 residues. Germline assignment: CDR1 SNHLY and CDR2 FYNNEI. V lost 1 base, J lost 0 bases, and 7 bases lay in between. For the CDR3, the DNA is TGTGCCAGCAGTGAAGGGCCGAACTCCTACGAGCAGTACTTC. It encodes CASSEGPNSYEQYF.

J is TRBJ2-3 and V is TRBV7-9; D is perhaps TRBD1 (7 bases). The V end lost 4 bases, the J end lost 0 bases, and 14 bases lay between the germline ends. CDR3 size: 16 residues. Germline V gene data show CDR1 as SEHNR and CDR2 as FQNEAQ (reference sequence). The CDR3 loop is CASSSSRDSSTDTQYF. CDR3 sequence (DNA): TGTGCCAGCAGCTCCTCGCGGGACAGTAGCACAGATACGCAGTATTTT.